This T cell receptor beta chain was sequenced for a study of blood T cell repertoires in COVID-19. Study-wide background: Spain, Italy and the United States supplied samples that represented acute and convalescent COVID-19. Sources were T cells, B-cell-depleted T cells, or PBMCs; the material itself was cDNA or gDNA.

Here immunoSEQ multiplex PCR was the method, and the copy in TCRdb shows in-frame clones only, minus some. Found here are some 160,000 clones, about four fifths of them singletons; the top ten hold 3% to 4%. Ages ranged from about 18 to 90 years, with residence in approximately 23 US areas. As to this clone: This same CDR3 is encoded by further DNA sequences in the sample.

This CDR3 is built from 13 residues. The V gene end was trimmed by 1 base and the J gene end by 8 bases; junction bases not matched to a gene: 4. Germline V gene sequence: CDR1 LNHNV, CDR2 YYDKDF (reference sequence). Sequenced input: PBMCs or T cells enriched from blood (not recorded which). V gene TRBV15 combines with J gene TRBJ1-2; 7 nucleotides line up with TRBD1. This TCR was sampled from a woman in her sixties or seventies who had recovered from COVID-19. The CDR3 reads CATSRAQGDGYTF. The CDR3 coding sequence is TGTGCCACCAGCAGAGCTCAGGGGGACGGCTACACCTTC.